This section outlines one TCR beta chain sequence together with its context. Germline CDR1 is KGHSH and CDR2 is LQKENI. The CDR3 is 18 residues long. The J segment lost 6 bases and the V segment lost 0 bases, leaving 10 bases of the junction unmatched. TCRdb reprocessed the 5' RACE reads with MiXCR, giving one entry per CDR3 protein. The sample has more than 7,500 distinct CDR3 sequences, approximately 34% seen once. Tregs were sorted as CD4+CD25+CD127-/low cells. This chain uses TRBV18 with TRBJ2-1; 11 nucleotides align to TRBD1. Sequenced: Tregs sorted from blood. This TCR derives from a female donor with breast cancer. The CDR3 loop reads CASSPPARTGGLSNEQFF. The CDR3 coding sequence is TGTGCCAGCTCACCACCGGCCAGGACAGGGGGCTTATCCAATGAGCAGTTCTTC.